One sample yielded the 8 T cell receptor beta chains listed below, sequenced in a study of shared clonotypes between healthy human individuals (dated by TCRdb to the early 2020s). Library preparation used the immunoSEQ multiplex PCR assay. The clones in this table, taken by TCRdb from immuneACCESS, are in-frame only. Not every clone is retained; where verified, under half of the shortfall comes from an unresolved V gene, and the cause of the rest is unknown. The table for this sample lists roughly 650,000 clones; about 95% of them were counted only once. About 0.11% of the sample comes from the top ten. CD8 naive samples consisted of CD45RO-negative cells that were positively selected for CCR7, yielding a CD45RA+CCR7+ population without TemRA cells. Sample: naive CD8+ T cells sorted from blood. Read against the paper, the sample's cell subset or site label means: CD45RA+CCR7+. The origin of the receptors is a woman in her 30s in good health.

The chain is built from TRBV4-2 and TRBJ2-7; a weak D match, TRBD1 (6 bases). The CDR3 runs 14 residues. CDR1 is LGHNA, CDR2 YNFKEQ, per germline. V was pared by 5 bases and J by 5 bases, with 16 bases between. CDR3 residues: CASSFRGSGDEQYF. For the CDR3, the DNA is TGTGCCAGCAGCTTTAGGGGGAGTGGAGACGAGCAGTACTTC.

This clone was counted a single time. The V gene is TRBV6-5, the J gene TRBJ1-2; D is unresolved. The CDR3 length is 14 residues. The germline V and J ends were trimmed by 0 bases and 4 bases, with 9 bases remaining between them. Germline V gene data show CDR1 as MNHEY and CDR2 as SVGAGI. The CDR3 reads CASSYSTRLYGYTF. The CDR3 DNA follows: TGTGCCAGCAGTTACTCGACCCGTCTCTATGGCTACACCTTC.

This rearrangement joins TRBV27 to TRBJ2-2; 7 positions agree with TRBD2. Germline V gene sequence: CDR1 MNHEY, CDR2 SMNVEV (reference sequence). The CDR3 is made up of 16 amino acids. V shed 0 bases, J shed 6 bases, and the junction held 7 bases outside the gene matches. This CDR3 is CASSLSAGEGPGELFF. CDR3 nucleotides: TGTGCCAGCAGTTTATCGGCGGGAGAGGGGCCCGGGGAGCTGTTTTTT.

The chain combines TRBV19 with TRBJ2-1; possible D gene TRBD2, 5 bases. The CDR3 extends over 14 amino acids. V lost 3 bases to trimming and J lost 5 bases, with 11 bases between them. Germline-derived CDR1 and CDR2 are LNHDA and SQIVND (reference sequence). CDR3 nucleotide sequence: TGTGCCAGTAGTATTTACGGGAATAACAATGAGCAGTTCTTC. It encodes CASSIYGNNNEQFF.

Here the CDR3 reads CASSLHPGTEDFEAFF. The CDR3 DNA is TGTGCCAGCAGTCTCCACCCCGGGACAGAAGACTTTGAAGCTTTCTTT. The chain joins TRBV27 to TRBJ1-1, with 7 bases that match TRBD1. The V segment lost 5 bases and the J segment 7 bases; nucleotides outside the gene matches: 16. The germline V gene has CDR1 MNHEY and CDR2 SMNVEV (reference sequence). The CDR3 totals 16 residues.

The rearrangement joins TRBV13 to TRBJ2-7, with TRBD1 matching 10 bases. This CDR3 contains 15 residues. V was clipped by 3 bases and J by 3 bases; unmatched bases: 5. Germline lookup yields CDR1 PRHDT and CDR2 FYEKMQ (reference sequence). The CDR3 nucleotides are TGTGCCAGCAGCTTCGGGGGGACAGGGGTCTACGAGCAGTACTTC. Translation gives CASSFGGTGVYEQYF.

The chain carries TRBV5-6 and TRBJ2-1, with 9 bases lining up with TRBD2. The germline CDR1 and CDR2 sequences are SGHDT and YYEEEE. This CDR3 is built from 17 residues. J gave up 1 base and V 1 base, and 6 bases lay outside the gene matches. CDR3 residues: CASSLNSGRPSYNEQFF. In DNA, the CDR3 is TGTGCCAGCAGCTTGAATAGCGGGAGACCTTCCTACAATGAGCAGTTCTTC.

The V call is TRBV11-1, the J call TRBJ2-7, with 7 nucleotides matching TRBD1. The ends lost 4 bases at V and 4 bases at J; junction bases unmatched: 7. This CDR3 contains 14 residues. CDR1 and CDR2 from the germline V gene are SGHAT and FQDESV (reference sequence). CDR3 nucleotide sequence: TGTGCCAGCAGCTCCCGGGACAGTTCTTACGAGCAGTACTTC. Protein product: CASSSRDSSYEQYF.